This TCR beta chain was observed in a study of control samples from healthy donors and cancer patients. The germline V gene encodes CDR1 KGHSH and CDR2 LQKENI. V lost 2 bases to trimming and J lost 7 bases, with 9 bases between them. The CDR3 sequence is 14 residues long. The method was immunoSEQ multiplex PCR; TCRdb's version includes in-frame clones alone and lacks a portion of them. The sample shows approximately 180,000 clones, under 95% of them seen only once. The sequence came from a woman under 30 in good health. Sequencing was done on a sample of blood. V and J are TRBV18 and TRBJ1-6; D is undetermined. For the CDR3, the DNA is TGTGCCAGCTCACCAAGTTTCGGGAATTCACCCCTCCACTTT. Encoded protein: CASSPSFGNSPLHF.